These 14 T cell receptor beta chains originate from one sample sequenced in a study of shared clonotypes between healthy human individuals. Generated by immunoSEQ multiplex PCR, the TCRdb table keeps only in-frame clones and is missing some. The sample holds more than 550,000 clones, roughly 72% seen once. The sequencing input was memory CD4+ T cells sorted from blood. Subset given: CD45RA-negative fraction. Receptors were obtained from a woman in her thirties in good health.

The chain links TRBV7-2 to TRBJ2-4; D is unclear. V lost 6 bases to trimming and J lost 0 bases, with 12 bases between them. The CDR3 is 15 amino acids. CDR1 and CDR2 from the germline V gene are SGHTA and FQGNSA. This CDR3 is CASSPKLIAKNIQYF. Written as DNA, the CDR3 is TGTGCCAGCAGTCCGAAACTGATAGCCAAAAACATTCAGTACTTC.

The chain has TRBV18 and TRBJ1-2, with TRBD1 matching over 8 bases. Unmatched junction bases numbered 3, after V lost 1 base and J lost 8 bases. The CDR3 extends over 13 amino acids. Per the germline V gene, CDR1 is KGHSH and CDR2 is LQKENI. The CDR3 here is CASSPLDRDGYTF. In nucleotides, the CDR3 is TGTGCCAGCTCACCACTGGACAGGGACGGCTACACCTTC.

The chain uses TRBV28 and TRBJ1-5, with 8 bases lining up with TRBD1. Germline CDR1 reads MDHEN; CDR2 reads SYDVKM. This CDR3 has 14 amino acids. V was pared by 6 bases and J by 5 bases, with 6 bases of the junction left unmatched. The CDR3 reads CASSAGTGYQPQHF. CDR3 DNA: TGTGCCAGCAGCGCCGGGACAGGTTATCAGCCCCAGCATTTT. Together with reference TRBV28 and TRBJ1-5, the CDR3 gives the full variable domain: DVKVTQSSRYLVKRTGEKVFLECVQDMDHENMFWYRQDPGLGLRLIYFSYDVKMKEKGDIPEGYSVSREKKERFSLILESASTNQTSMYLCASSAGTGYQPQHFGDGTRLSIL.

The chain carries TRBV7-2 and TRBJ1-2; no reliable D call. The CDR3 length is 13 residues. Germline-derived CDR1 and CDR2 are SGHTA and FQGNSA. The germline V and J ends were trimmed by 4 bases and 3 bases, with 9 bases remaining between them. For the CDR3, the DNA is TGTGCCAGCAGCTCGTTCAGTCACTATGGCTACACCTTC. Its protein is CASSSFSHYGYTF.

The J gene is TRBJ1-5, the V gene TRBV28; D remains ambiguous. The V gene's germline CDR1 is MDHEN and CDR2 SYDVKM. Trimming shortened V by 1 base and J by 6 bases, and 10 bases separated the two germline ends. This CDR3 has 14 amino acids. The CDR3 is CASSLSGVGQPQHF. The CDR3 DNA reads as TGTGCCAGCAGTTTATCTGGGGTGGGTCAGCCCCAGCATTTT.

This chain uses TRBV6-1 with TRBJ1-2; tentative D call: TRBD1 (6 bases). Trimming took off 8 bases at V and 0 bases at J, with 16 bases between the two ends. CDR1 is MNHNS, CDR2 SASEGT, per germline. This CDR3 contains 15 residues. The CDR3 region is CASPREQGANYGYTF. The CDR3 DNA reads TGTGCCAGCCCTCGGGAACAGGGAGCTAACTATGGCTACACCTTC.

The gene calls are TRBV30 and TRBJ2-5; perhaps TRBD1 as D (6 bases). The CDR3 length is 14 residues. Trimming removed 3 bases at V and 5 bases at J, with 16 bases between. Germline V gene data show CDR1 as GTSNPN and CDR2 as SVGIG (reference sequence). DNA for the CDR3: TGTGCCTGGAGACCAAAGGACAGCAGGGAGACCCAGTACTTC. This gives the protein CAWRPKDSRETQYF.

This clone was detected a few times. The rearrangement uses TRBV2 and TRBJ2-1; 11 nucleotides line up with TRBD2. The CDR3 is 16 amino acids. J was trimmed by 3 bases and V by 5 bases; bases with no gene match: 6. Germline loops: CDR1 SNHLY, CDR2 FYNNEI. CDR3 bases: TGTGCCAGCAGTCACTTCACTAGCGGGAGCTACAATGAGCAGTTCTTC. This gives the protein CASSHFTSGSYNEQFF.

The DNA of the CDR3 is TGCGCCAGCAGTCGACCAGGGGGAAACTATGGCTACACCTTC. Residues: CASSRPGGNYGYTF. The chain links TRBV5-1 to TRBJ1-2; 7 bases line up with TRBD1. Germline values: CDR1 SGHRS, CDR2 YFSETQ. This CDR3 has 14 amino acids. With V trimmed by 5 bases and J by 2 bases, 6 bases remained unmatched.

This clone has more than one count but fewer than ten. This chain joins TRBV5-4 and TRBJ2-3; D perhaps matches TRBD2 (6 bases). V lost 4 bases to trimming and J lost 0 bases, with 9 bases between them. CDR3 length equals 14 residues. Looked up from germline, CDR1 is SGHNT and CDR2 is YYREEE (reference sequence). The CDR3 coding sequence is TGTGCCAGCAGCATAAGCGGGAGCACAGATACGCAGTATTTT. Encoded protein: CASSISGSTDTQYF.

This chain joins TRBV19 and TRBJ1-1, with 9 positions matching TRBD1. The CDR3 is 14 residues long. CDR1 and CDR2 (germline): LNHDA, SQIVND (reference sequence). V dropped 3 bases and J dropped 3; count of bases not matched to a gene: 2. DNA for the CDR3: TGTGCCAGTAGTATCCGACAGGGGGACACTGAAGCTTTCTTT. As protein: CASSIRQGDTEAFF.

Concerning this clone itself: A far larger clone is off by one base, so a read error is likely. The rearrangement links TRBV7-9 to TRBJ2-7; D might be TRBD2 (6 bases). The V gene lost 1 base and the J gene lost 4 bases, with 17 bases spanning the gap. CDR3 length equals 16 residues. CDR1 and CDR2 (germline): SEHNR, FQNEAQ (reference sequence). The CDR3, as DNA: TGTGCCAGCAGCTTAGATAGCGGCCGAATATTTTACGAGCAGTACTTC. It is translated as CASSLDSGRIFYEQYF. The full variable domain, completed using reference TRBV7-9 and TRBJ2-7, is DTGVSQNPRHKITKRGQNVTFRCDPISEHNRLYWYRQTLGQGPEFLTYFQNEAQLEKSRLLSDRFSAERPKGSFSTLEIQRTEQGDSAMYLCASSLDSGRIFYEQYFGPGTRLTVT.

V and J are TRBV28 and TRBJ2-7; 13 nucleotides line up with TRBD2. Germline lookup yields CDR1 MDHEN and CDR2 SYDVKM. The CDR3 runs 17 residues. The V gene end was trimmed by 3 bases and the J gene end by 3 bases; junction bases not matched to a gene: 8. The CDR3 DNA follows: TGTGCCAGCAGTTTCTACGAAGGACTAGCGGGAGTCTACGAGCAGTACTTC. This gives the protein CASSFYEGLAGVYEQYF.

This chain joins TRBV29-1 and TRBJ2-1; the D gene is possibly TRBD2 (5 bases). CDR1 and CDR2 (germline): SQVTM, ANQGSEA. CDR3 length equals 11 residues. V gave up 8 bases and J gave up 4 bases, with 9 bases separating them. CDR3 coding DNA: TGCAGCTCCGGACTTTACAATGAGCAGTTCTTC. Translation: CSSGLYNEQFF.